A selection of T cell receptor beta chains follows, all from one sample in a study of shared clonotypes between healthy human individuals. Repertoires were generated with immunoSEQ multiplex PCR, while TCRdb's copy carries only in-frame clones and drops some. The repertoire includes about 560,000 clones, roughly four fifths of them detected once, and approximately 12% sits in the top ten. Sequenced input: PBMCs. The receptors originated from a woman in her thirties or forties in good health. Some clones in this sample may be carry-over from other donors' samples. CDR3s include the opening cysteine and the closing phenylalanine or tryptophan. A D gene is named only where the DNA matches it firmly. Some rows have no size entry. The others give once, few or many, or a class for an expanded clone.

DNA: TGTGCCAGCAGCGTAGCGTCCGGGGGCTACAATGAGCAGTTCTTC
CDR3: CASSVASGGYNEQFF
size: .
V: TRBV9
J: TRBJ2-1
D: .

DNA: TGTGCCAGCAGACCTCTCGGGACTAGCGGCTACGAGCAGTACTTC
CDR3: CASRPLGTSGYEQYF
size: .
V: TRBV6-5
J: TRBJ2-7
D: TRBD2

DNA: TGTGCCAGCAGCCCGGACAGCCTCTATGGCTACACCTTC
CDR3: CASSPDSLYGYTF
size: many
V: TRBV5-5
J: TRBJ1-2
D: .

DNA: TGCAGCGTTGACGGCGGGGCCACTGAAGCTTTCTTT
CDR3: CSVDGGATEAFF
size: .
V: TRBV29-1
J: TRBJ1-1
D: .

DNA: TGTGCCAGCAGCGCCCGACTAGACCCCACCGGGGAGCTGTTTTTT
CDR3: CASSARLDPTGELFF
size: .
V: TRBV9
J: TRBJ2-2
D: .

DNA: TGTGCCAGCAGCCAAGTAGCGGGAGGTACCACCGGGGAGCTGTTTTTT
CDR3: CASSQVAGGTTGELFF
size: .
V: TRBV7-3
J: TRBJ2-2
D: TRBD2

DNA: TGTGCCTCATCGGACAGAATGAACACTGAAGCTTTCTTT
CDR3: CASSDRMNTEAFF
size: .
V: TRBV6-1
J: TRBJ1-1
D: .

DNA: TGTGCCAGCAGCGCCCTAGCCACCTACGAGCAGTACTTC
CDR3: CASSALATYEQYF
size: .
V: TRBV27
J: TRBJ2-7
D: .

DNA: TGTGCCAGCAGCTCACGGTCGGTGGAGACCCAGTACTTC
CDR3: CASSSRSVETQYF
size: few
V: TRBV11-1
J: TRBJ2-5
D: .

DNA: TGTGCCAGCAGACTCCCGGGACAGGGGTTGTCTGAAGCTTTCTTT
CDR3: CASRLPGQGLSEAFF
size: .
V: TRBV25-1
J: TRBJ1-1
D: TRBD1

DNA: TGTGCCAGCAGCTTAGAACTCCCCACCGGGGAGCTGTTTTTT
CDR3: CASSLELPTGELFF
size: .
V: TRBV7-9
J: TRBJ2-2
D: .

DNA: TGTGCCAGCAGCCTCAGGGGGGAGCAGTACTTC
CDR3: CASSLRGEQYF
size: .
V: TRBV7-7
J: TRBJ2-5
D: .

DNA: TGCGCCAGCAGTATGACAGGGACTAATGAAAAACTGTTTTTT
CDR3: CASSMTGTNEKLFF
size: .
V: TRBV5-1
J: TRBJ1-4
D: TRBD1

DNA: TGTGCCAGCAGCTCGAATATGGATACGCAGTATTTT
CDR3: CASSSNMDTQYF
size: .
V: TRBV7-2
J: TRBJ2-3
D: .

DNA: TGTGCCACAGGACTCCAAGAGACCCAGTACTTC
CDR3: CATGLQETQYF
size: .
V: TRBV7-9
J: TRBJ2-5
D: .

DNA: TGTGCCAGCAGTACTCTAGCGGGAGGGCTCACAGATACGCAGTATTTT
CDR3: CASSTLAGGLTDTQYF
size: .
V: TRBV28
J: TRBJ2-3
D: TRBD2

DNA: TGTGCCAGCAGCTTGGGGCCGGGAGGGCTGGATGAGCAGTTCTTC
CDR3: CASSLGPGGLDEQFF
size: .
V: TRBV5-4
J: TRBJ2-1
D: TRBD2

DNA: TGTGCCAGCAGCTTTCGAGAGGCTGAAGCTTTCTTT
CDR3: CASSFREAEAFF
size: few
V: TRBV7-9
J: TRBJ1-1
D: .

DNA: TGTGCCAGCAGCCCCCGACAGGGGCCTACCACAGATACGCAGTATTTT
CDR3: CASSPRQGPTTDTQYF
size: .
V: TRBV5-4
J: TRBJ2-3
D: TRBD1

DNA: TGTGCCTGGAGGATGTCCGGACCCAGCGCCGGCTACACCTTC
CDR3: CAWRMSGPSAGYTF
size: few
V: TRBV30
J: TRBJ1-2
D: .

DNA: TGTGCCAGCAGTGCGGGACAGAGTAATTCACCCCTCCACTTT
CDR3: CASSAGQSNSPLHF
size: .
V: TRBV6-1
J: TRBJ1-6
D: TRBD1

DNA: TGTGCCAGCAGCTTAAAGGGTAACACAGATACGCAGTATTTT
CDR3: CASSLKGNTDTQYF
size: .
V: TRBV7-3
J: TRBJ2-3
D: .

DNA: TGTGCCAGCAGCACTAGCCAGTTATCGTTCGGGAGGACCAACAATGAGCAGTTCTTC
CDR3: CASSTSQLSFGRTNNEQFF
size: once
V: TRBV7-9
J: TRBJ2-1
D: TRBD2

DNA: TGTGCCAGCAGCTTAGACACGGCTAACTATGGCTACACCTTC
CDR3: CASSLDTANYGYTF
size: .
V: TRBV7-8
J: TRBJ1-2
D: .

DNA: TGTGCCAGCAGCAGGGAGGGAGTTAGCTACAATGGGCAGTTCTTC
CDR3: CASSREGVSYNGQFF
size: .
V: TRBV7-2
J: TRBJ2-1
D: TRBD2

DNA: TGTGCCAGCAGCTACGGTGGCGGGGCCAACGTCCTGACTTTC
CDR3: CASSYGGGANVLTF
size: .
V: TRBV7-3
J: TRBJ2-6
D: .

DNA: TGCAGCGTTGAAAGAGGTAGCAGACAAGAGACCCAGTACTTC
CDR3: CSVERGSRQETQYF
size: .
V: TRBV29-1
J: TRBJ2-5
D: .

DNA: TGTGCCAGCAGCCCTACAGGGTTTTACACTGAAGCTTTCTTT
CDR3: CASSPTGFYTEAFF
size: .
V: TRBV28
J: TRBJ1-1
D: .

DNA: TGTGCCAGCAGTGATAGCATCGTGGCCTACAATGAGCAGTTCTTC
CDR3: CASSDSIVAYNEQFF
size: .
V: TRBV2
J: TRBJ2-1
D: .

DNA: TGTGCCAGCAGCTTCCAGGGTGGAAACACCATATATTTT
CDR3: CASSFQGGNTIYF
size: .
V: TRBV5-4
J: TRBJ1-3
D: .

DNA: TGCGCCAGCAGCCTTGGGATTACCGGCACAGATACGCAGTATTTT
CDR3: CASSLGITGTDTQYF
size: .
V: TRBV4-3
J: TRBJ2-3
D: .

DNA: TGTGCCAGCAGCGCGGACAGGGGCCAAGAGACCCAGTACTTC
CDR3: CASSADRGQETQYF
size: .
V: TRBV11-2
J: TRBJ2-5
D: TRBD1

DNA: TGTGCCAGCAGCGACAGGGTGTACGAGCAGTACTTC
CDR3: CASSDRVYEQYF
size: once
V: TRBV2
J: TRBJ2-7
D: TRBD1

DNA: TGTGCCAGCAGTCTTAGCGGGAGGGTGGCCCATGAGCAGTTCTTC
CDR3: CASSLSGRVAHEQFF
size: once
V: TRBV28
J: TRBJ2-1
D: TRBD2

DNA: TGTGCCAGCAGCCCCCCGGGGACCAACACTGAAGCTTTCTTT
CDR3: CASSPPGTNTEAFF
size: .
V: TRBV4-2
J: TRBJ1-1
D: .

DNA: TGTGCCAGCTCACCACGGCGGTTCAATCAGCCCCAGCATTTT
CDR3: CASSPRRFNQPQHF
size: .
V: TRBV18
J: TRBJ1-5
D: .

DNA: TGCGCCAGCAGCGCAACAGGGGGTCGCAATCAGCCCCAGCATTTT
CDR3: CASSATGGRNQPQHF
size: few
V: TRBV5-1
J: TRBJ1-5
D: TRBD1

DNA: TGTGCCAGCAGCTTAGAGACTAGCGGGAGTTACGAGCAGTACTTC
CDR3: CASSLETSGSYEQYF
size: .
V: TRBV7-2
J: TRBJ2-7
D: TRBD2

DNA: TGTGCCATCAGTGCGCCCGGGACAGGGACCACTGAAGCTTTCTTT
CDR3: CAISAPGTGTTEAFF
size: .
V: TRBV10-3
J: TRBJ1-1
D: TRBD1

DNA: TGTGCCAGCAGCGCCTCCGCAGGGGCCCACACAGATACGCAGTATTTT
CDR3: CASSASAGAHTDTQYF
size: .
V: TRBV9
J: TRBJ2-3
D: .

DNA: TGTGCCAGCAGACTACCTCTCGGTAACTATGGCTACACCTTC
CDR3: CASRLPLGNYGYTF
size: .
V: TRBV7-9
J: TRBJ1-2
D: .

DNA: TGTGCCAGCAGCATCGGACAGGAAGAGACCCAGTACTTC
CDR3: CASSIGQEETQYF
size: .
V: TRBV5-4
J: TRBJ2-5
D: TRBD1

DNA: TGTGCCAGCAGCGTAGCGGGGGACTATTACAATGAGCAGTTCTTC
CDR3: CASSVAGDYYNEQFF
size: .
V: TRBV9
J: TRBJ2-1
D: TRBD2

DNA: TGTGCCAGCAGCGTAGGAGGGGGGACTAGCGGCTACGAGCAGTACTTC
CDR3: CASSVGGGTSGYEQYF
size: .
V: TRBV9
J: TRBJ2-7
D: TRBD2

DNA: TGTGCCAGCAGCTCCCTAAGCTTCAGGCCCAATCAGCCCCAGCATTTT
CDR3: CASSSLSFRPNQPQHF
size: .
V: TRBV5-6
J: TRBJ1-5
D: .

DNA: TGTGCCAGCAGCTTAACAGGTACCAACACTGAAGCTTTCTTT
CDR3: CASSLTGTNTEAFF
size: .
V: TRBV7-3
J: TRBJ1-1
D: .

DNA: TGTGCCAGCAGCTTAGCGGGAGGGCCCTACGAGCAGTACTTC
CDR3: CASSLAGGPYEQYF
size: few
V: TRBV7-2
J: TRBJ2-7
D: TRBD2

DNA: TGTGCCAGCAGCTTTGAGGAGGGGAGCTCCTACGAGCAGTACTTC
CDR3: CASSFEEGSSYEQYF
size: many
V: TRBV5-4
J: TRBJ2-7
D: .

DNA: TGTGCCAGCAGAGGCGGGAGCCCCTACAATGAACAGTTCTTC
CDR3: CASRGGSPYNEQFF
size: .
V: TRBV6-1
J: TRBJ2-1
D: TRBD2

DNA: TGTGCCAGCAGCTTTGCCACTGAAGCTTTCTTT
CDR3: CASSFATEAFF
size: few
V: TRBV5-8
J: TRBJ1-1
D: .

DNA: TGTGCCAGCTCGGCTAGCGGGAAAGGTAATGAGCAGTTCTTC
CDR3: CASSASGKGNEQFF
size: .
V: TRBV18
J: TRBJ2-1
D: TRBD2

DNA: TGTGCCAGCAGCCTGGGATCGGCCACAGATACGCAGTATTTT
CDR3: CASSLGSATDTQYF
size: .
V: TRBV7-3
J: TRBJ2-3
D: .

DNA: TGTGCCAGCAGCTTTGGGGAGGGTGAAGCTTTCTTT
CDR3: CASSFGEGEAFF
size: many
V: TRBV7-2
J: TRBJ1-1
D: .